This TCR beta chain was captured in a study of blood T cell repertoires in COVID-19. Across the whole study: From T cells, B-cell-depleted T cells, or PBMCs came the material, which was cDNA or gDNA.

Per germline, CDR1 MDHEN and CDR2 SYDVKM. CDR3 length equals 14 residues. J lost 2 bases, V lost 5 bases, and 6 bases had no gene match. As originally analysed: Scientists estimated how many nucleated cells there were by amplifying reference gene primers. Measured with immunoSEQ multiplex PCR; TCRdb has only the in-frame clones, and not every one. V and J calls and clone size are given by that table; D and trimming were obtained from the DNA. The sample holds under 550,000 clones, about 90% seen once. The sample was peripheral blood. The TCR originated in a man aged 18 to 29 with COVID-19, enrolled during active disease. The gene calls are TRBV28 and TRBJ2-7, with 7 bases fitting TRBD1. This chain's CDR3 is CASSTGTATYEQYF. In nucleotides, the CDR3 is TGTGCCAGCAGTACCGGGACAGCCACCTACGAGCAGTACTTC.